There are a few counts of the clone carrying this T cell receptor (beta chain). It was with unique molecular identifiers that the TCRbeta library was prepared. TCRdb re-called the PCR reads with MiXCR, one entry per CDR3 protein. The sample has hundreds of thousands of distinct CDR3 sequences, over 15% seen once. The length of the CDR3 is 17 residues. Germline lookup yields CDR1 KGHDR and CDR2 SFDVKD. The V gene end was trimmed by 0 bases and the J gene end by 3 bases; junction bases not matched to a gene: 8. The data derive from a study of T-cell reconstitution after alpha-beta-depleted transplantation in children.

The source material was PBMCs from the stem cell graft donor, sampled from the stem cell graft. The gene calls are TRBV24-1 and TRBJ2-7; 9 bases are shared with TRBD1. This TCR was sampled from a human donor who donated a stem cell graft to a child with acute myeloid leukemia. The CDR3 region has the DNA TGTGCCACCAGTGATTTGCCTTTACAGGGGGCCTACTACGAGCAGTACTTC. Translation: CATSDLPLQGAYYEQYF.